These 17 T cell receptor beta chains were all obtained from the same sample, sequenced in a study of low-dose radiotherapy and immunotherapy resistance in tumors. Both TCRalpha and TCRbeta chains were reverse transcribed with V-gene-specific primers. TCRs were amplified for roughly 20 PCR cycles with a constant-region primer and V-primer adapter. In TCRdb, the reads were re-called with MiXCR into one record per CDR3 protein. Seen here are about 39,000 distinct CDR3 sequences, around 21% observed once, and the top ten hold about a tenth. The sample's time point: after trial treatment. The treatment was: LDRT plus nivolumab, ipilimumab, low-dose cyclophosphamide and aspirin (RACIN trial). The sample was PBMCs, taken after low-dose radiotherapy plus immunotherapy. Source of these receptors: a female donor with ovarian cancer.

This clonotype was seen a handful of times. DNA for the CDR3: TGCAGTGCGGGGGGGGCGGAATCACCCCTCCACTTT. Encoded protein: CSAGGAESPLHF. This chain joins TRBV20-1 and TRBJ1-6; D is possibly TRBD1 (6 bases). Per the germline V gene, CDR1 is DFQATT and CDR2 is SNEGSKA (reference sequence). Trimming cost V 6 bases and J 10 bases, with 13 bases left between them. The CDR3 has 12 amino acids.

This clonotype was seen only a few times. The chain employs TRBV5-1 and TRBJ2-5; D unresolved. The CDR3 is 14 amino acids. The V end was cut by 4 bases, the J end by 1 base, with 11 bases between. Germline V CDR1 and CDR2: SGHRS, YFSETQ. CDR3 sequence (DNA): TGCGCCAGCAGCAACCGGATGGGCCAAGAGACCCAGTACTTC. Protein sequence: CASSNRMGQETQYF.

This chain's CDR3 is CSVDPHTDTQYF. CDR3 nucleotide sequence: TGCAGCGTTGACCCCCACACAGATACGCAGTATTTT. The V gene is TRBV29-1, the J gene TRBJ2-3, with D hard to call. Trimming removed 3 bases at V and 2 bases at J, with 6 bases between. CDR1 and CDR2 (germline): SQVTM, ANQGSEA. This CDR3 is built from 12 residues.

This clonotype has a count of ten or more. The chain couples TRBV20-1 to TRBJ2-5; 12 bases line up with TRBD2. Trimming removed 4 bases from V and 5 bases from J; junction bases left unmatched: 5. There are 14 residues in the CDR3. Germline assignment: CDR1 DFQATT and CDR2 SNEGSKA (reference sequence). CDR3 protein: CSATLAGGRETQYF. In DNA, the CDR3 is TGCAGTGCTACCCTAGCGGGGGGGCGCGAGACCCAGTACTTC.

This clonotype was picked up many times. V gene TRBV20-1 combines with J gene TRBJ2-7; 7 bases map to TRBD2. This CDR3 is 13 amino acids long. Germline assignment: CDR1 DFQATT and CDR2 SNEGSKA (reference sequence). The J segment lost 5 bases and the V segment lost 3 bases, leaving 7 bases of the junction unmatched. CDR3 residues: CSARGGSVHEQYF. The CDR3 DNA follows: TGCAGTGCTAGGGGCGGGAGTGTCCACGAGCAGTACTTC.

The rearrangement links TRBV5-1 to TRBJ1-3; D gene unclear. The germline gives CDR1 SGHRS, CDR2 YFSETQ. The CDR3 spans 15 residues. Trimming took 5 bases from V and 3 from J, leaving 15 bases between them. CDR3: CASSRFVGSGNTIYF. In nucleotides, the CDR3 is TGCGCCAGCAGTAGGTTTGTGGGGAGTGGAAACACCATATATTTT.

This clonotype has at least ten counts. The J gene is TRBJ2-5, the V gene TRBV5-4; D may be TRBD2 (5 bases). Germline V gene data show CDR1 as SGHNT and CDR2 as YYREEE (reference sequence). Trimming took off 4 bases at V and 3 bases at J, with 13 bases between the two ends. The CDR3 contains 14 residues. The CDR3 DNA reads TGTGCCAGCAGCCAAAAGCGGACTGAAGAGACCCAGTACTTC. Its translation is CASSQKRTEETQYF.

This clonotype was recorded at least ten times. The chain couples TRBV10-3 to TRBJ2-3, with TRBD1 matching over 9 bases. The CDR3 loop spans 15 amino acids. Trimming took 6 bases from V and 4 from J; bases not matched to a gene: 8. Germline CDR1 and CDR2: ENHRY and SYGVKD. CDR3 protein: CAISTGGQSPDTQYF. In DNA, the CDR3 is TGTGCCATCAGCACAGGGGGCCAGTCGCCAGATACGCAGTATTTT.

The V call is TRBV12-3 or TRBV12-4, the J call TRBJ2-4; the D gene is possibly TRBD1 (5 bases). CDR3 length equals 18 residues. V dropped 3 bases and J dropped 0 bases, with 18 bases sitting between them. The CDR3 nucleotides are TGTGCCAGCAGTTTCTTCACGGTACAGGATCTAGCCAAAAACATTCAGTACTTC. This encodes CASSFFTVQDLAKNIQYF.

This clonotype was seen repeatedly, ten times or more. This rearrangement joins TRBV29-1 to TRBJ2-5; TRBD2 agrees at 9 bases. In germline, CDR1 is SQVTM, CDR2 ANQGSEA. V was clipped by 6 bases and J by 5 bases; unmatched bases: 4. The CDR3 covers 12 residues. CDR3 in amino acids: CSVPRGGETQYF. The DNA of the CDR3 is TGCAGCGTCCCGCGGGGGGGGGAGACCCAGTACTTC.

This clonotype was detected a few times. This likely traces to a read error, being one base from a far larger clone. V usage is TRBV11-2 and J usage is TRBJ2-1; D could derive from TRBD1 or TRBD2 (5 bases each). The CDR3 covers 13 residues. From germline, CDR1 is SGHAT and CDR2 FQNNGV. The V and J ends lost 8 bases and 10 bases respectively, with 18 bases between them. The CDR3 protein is CASHRDGAYEQFF. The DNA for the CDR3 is TGTGCCAGCCACCGGGACGGTGCCTACGAGCAGTTCTTC.

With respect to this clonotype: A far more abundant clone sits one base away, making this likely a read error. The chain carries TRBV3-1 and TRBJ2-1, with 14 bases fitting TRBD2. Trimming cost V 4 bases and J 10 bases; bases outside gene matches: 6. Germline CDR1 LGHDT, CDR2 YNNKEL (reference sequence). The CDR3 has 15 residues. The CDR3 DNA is TGTGCCAGCAGCCGACTAGCGGGGGGGCAGGGAGAGCAGTTCTTC. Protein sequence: CASSRLAGGQGEQFF.

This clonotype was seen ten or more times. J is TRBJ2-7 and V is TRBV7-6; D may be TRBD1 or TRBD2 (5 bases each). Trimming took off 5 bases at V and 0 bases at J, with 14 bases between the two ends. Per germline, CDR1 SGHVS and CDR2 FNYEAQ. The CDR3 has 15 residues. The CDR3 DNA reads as TGTGCCAGCAGCGCCGACGGGACGGCCTCCTACGAGCAGTACTTC. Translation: CASSADGTASYEQYF.

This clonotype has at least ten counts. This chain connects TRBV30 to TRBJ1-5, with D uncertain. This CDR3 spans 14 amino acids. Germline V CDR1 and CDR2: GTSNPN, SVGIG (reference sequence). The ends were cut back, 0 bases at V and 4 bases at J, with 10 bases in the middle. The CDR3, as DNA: TGTGCCTGGAGTGTTGGGTTCGGGAATCAGCCCCAGCATTTT. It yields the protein CAWSVGFGNQPQHF.

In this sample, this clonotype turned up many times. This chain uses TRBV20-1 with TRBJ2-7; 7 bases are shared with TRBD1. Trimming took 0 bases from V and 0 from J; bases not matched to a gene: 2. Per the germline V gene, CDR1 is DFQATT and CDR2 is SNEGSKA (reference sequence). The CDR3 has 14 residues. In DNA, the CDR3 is TGCAGTGCTAGAGACCGGGACAGCTCCTACGAGCAGTACTTC. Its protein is CSARDRDSSYEQYF.

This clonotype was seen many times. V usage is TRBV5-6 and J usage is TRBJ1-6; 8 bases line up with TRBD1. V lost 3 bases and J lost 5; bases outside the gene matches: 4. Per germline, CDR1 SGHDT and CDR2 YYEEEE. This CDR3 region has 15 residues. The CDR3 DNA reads TGTGCCAGCAGCTGGATGACAGGGGATAATTCACCCCTCCACTTT. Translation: CASSWMTGDNSPLHF.

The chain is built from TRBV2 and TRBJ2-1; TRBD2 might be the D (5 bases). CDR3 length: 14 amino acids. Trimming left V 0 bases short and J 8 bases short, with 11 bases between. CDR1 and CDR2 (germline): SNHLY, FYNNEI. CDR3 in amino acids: CASSEAASNHEQFF. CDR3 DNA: TGTGCCAGCAGTGAAGCTGCTAGCAACCATGAGCAGTTCTTC.